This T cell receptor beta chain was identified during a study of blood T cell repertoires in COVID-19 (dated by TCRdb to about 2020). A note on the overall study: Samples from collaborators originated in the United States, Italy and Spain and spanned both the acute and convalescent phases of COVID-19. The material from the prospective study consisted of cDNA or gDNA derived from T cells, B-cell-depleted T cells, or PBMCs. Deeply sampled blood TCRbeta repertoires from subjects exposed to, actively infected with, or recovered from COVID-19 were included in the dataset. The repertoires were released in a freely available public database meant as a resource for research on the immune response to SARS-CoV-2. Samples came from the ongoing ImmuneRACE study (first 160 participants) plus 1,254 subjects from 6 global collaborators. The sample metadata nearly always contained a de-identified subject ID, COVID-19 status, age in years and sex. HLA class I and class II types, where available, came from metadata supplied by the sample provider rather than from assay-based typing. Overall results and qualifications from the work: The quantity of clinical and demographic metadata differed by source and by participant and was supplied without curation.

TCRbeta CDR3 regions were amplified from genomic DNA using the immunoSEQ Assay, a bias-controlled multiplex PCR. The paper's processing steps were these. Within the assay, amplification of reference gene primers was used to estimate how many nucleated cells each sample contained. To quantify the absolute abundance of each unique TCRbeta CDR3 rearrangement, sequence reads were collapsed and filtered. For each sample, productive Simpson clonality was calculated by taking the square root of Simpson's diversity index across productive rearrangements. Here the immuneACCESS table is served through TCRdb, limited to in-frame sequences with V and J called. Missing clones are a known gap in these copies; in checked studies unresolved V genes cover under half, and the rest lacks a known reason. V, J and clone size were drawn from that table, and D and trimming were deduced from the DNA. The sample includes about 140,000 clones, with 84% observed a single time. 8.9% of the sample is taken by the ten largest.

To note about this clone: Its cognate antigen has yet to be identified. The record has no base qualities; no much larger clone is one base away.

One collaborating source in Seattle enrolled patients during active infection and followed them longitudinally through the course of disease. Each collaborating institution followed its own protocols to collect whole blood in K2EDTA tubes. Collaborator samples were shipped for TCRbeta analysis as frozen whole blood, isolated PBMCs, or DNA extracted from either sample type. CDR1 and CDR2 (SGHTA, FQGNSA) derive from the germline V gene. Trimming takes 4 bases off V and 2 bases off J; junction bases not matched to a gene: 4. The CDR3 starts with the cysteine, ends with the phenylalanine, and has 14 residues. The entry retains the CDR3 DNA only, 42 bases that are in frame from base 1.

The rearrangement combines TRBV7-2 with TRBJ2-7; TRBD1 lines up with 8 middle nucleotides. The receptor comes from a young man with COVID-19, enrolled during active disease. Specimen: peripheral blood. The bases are TGTGCCAGCAGCTCCGGGACAGGACCCTACGAGCAGTACTTC. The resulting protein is CASSSGTGPYEQYF.